Below are 25 T cell receptor beta chains sequenced from a single sample in a study of cytomegalovirus exposure and HLA in healthy donors. PCR was performed using 60 Vbeta and 13 Jbeta primers. This table comes from immunoSEQ multiplex PCR, and its TCRdb copy is limited to in-frame clones, with some not included. The sample has some 67,000 clones, 80% to 90% seen once; the top ten hold over 2.5%. What was sequenced was PBMCs. The receptor source for this set is a woman aged 25-40 years in good health and CMV-seronegative.

This rearrangement joins TRBV10-1 to TRBJ2-2; possibly TRBD1 for D (5 bases). Germline V gene data show CDR1 as WNHNN and CDR2 as SYGVQD (reference sequence). CDR3 length: 14 amino acids. Between the trimmed V and J ends, which lost 3 bases and 1 base, there was a span of 6 bases. CDR3 coding DNA: TGCGCCAGCAGTGACAGGGTGAACACCGGGGAGCTGTTTTTT. Its protein is CASSDRVNTGELFF.

The rearrangement links TRBV28 to TRBJ1-3; D remains ambiguous. Trimming took off 2 bases at V and 0 bases at J, with 11 bases between the two ends. The CDR3 is made up of 16 amino acids. Per germline, CDR1 MDHEN and CDR2 SYDVKM. The CDR3 region has the DNA TGTGCCAGCAGTTTAGGGGAGGACCTCTCTGGAAACACCATATATTTT. It yields the protein CASSLGEDLSGNTIYF. Full variable domain (outside the CDR3, taken from reference TRBV28 and TRBJ1-3): DVKVTQSSRYLVKRTGEKVFLECVQDMDHENMFWYRQDPGLGLRLIYFSYDVKMKEKGDIPEGYSVSREKKERFSLILESASTNQTSMYLCASSLGEDLSGNTIYFGEGSWLTVV.

V and J are TRBV30 and TRBJ1-1; a weak D match, TRBD1 (6 bases). CDR3 size: 14 residues. Trimming took off 0 bases at V and 3 bases at J, with 11 bases between the two ends. In germline, CDR1 is GTSNPN, CDR2 SVGIG (reference sequence). The CDR3 DNA reads TGTGCCTGGAGTGTAAGGACAGCATACACTGAAGCTTTCTTT. Translating it yields CAWSVRTAYTEAFF.

This chain links TRBV19 with TRBJ1-2; 9 nucleotides agree with TRBD1. The length of the CDR3 is 17 residues. V gave up 5 bases and J gave up 6 bases; unmatched junction bases: 16. Per germline, CDR1 LNHDA and CDR2 SQIVND (reference sequence). CDR3 sequence: CASSPQTGGLPTDGYTF. In nucleotides, the CDR3 is TGTGCCAGTAGTCCGCAGACAGGGGGTCTCCCTACGGATGGCTACACCTTC.

This clone came up a few times. The gene calls are TRBV5-4 and TRBJ2-5, with 14 bases lining up with TRBD2. This CDR3 has 17 residues. V shed 0 bases and J 5 bases; nucleotides not matched to a gene: 6. Germline values: CDR1 SGHNT, CDR2 YYREEE (reference sequence). This CDR3 is CASSLVGLAGEGETQYF. CDR3 DNA sequence: TGTGCCAGCAGCTTGGTGGGACTAGCGGGGGAGGGGGAGACCCAGTACTTC.

The chain is built from TRBV11-2 and TRBJ1-3; 8 bases fit TRBD1. Germline CDR1 and CDR2: SGHAT and FQNNGV. This CDR3 has 15 amino acids. V lost 3 bases to trimming and J lost 2 bases; unmatched junction nucleotides: 3. The CDR3 DNA is TGTGCCAGCAGCTTGGGGACAGGAGCTGGAAACACCATATATTTT. It is translated as CASSLGTGAGNTIYF. Full variable domain (rest looked up from reference TRBV11-2 and TRBJ1-3): EAGVAQSPRYKIIEKRQSVAFWCNPISGHATLYWYQQILGQGPKLLIQFQNNGVVDDSQLPKDRFSAERLKGVDSTLKIQPAKLEDSAVYLCASSLGTGAGNTIYFGEGSWLTVV.

This chain links TRBV19 with TRBJ2-7; TRBD1 matches at 9 bases. Trimming took 6 bases from V and 5 from J; bases not matched to a gene: 11. The CDR3 length is 15 residues. Germline CDR1 and CDR2: LNHDA and SQIVND (reference sequence). Written as DNA, the CDR3 is TGTGCCAGTAGAGGTCCGGGACAGGGTTCCCACGAGCAGTACTTC. Its translation: CASRGPGQGSHEQYF.

The CDR3 region has the DNA TGTGCCAGCAGCTTAGCAGCCCAGCCCCAGCATTTT. It is translated as CASSLAAQPQHF. This rearrangement joins TRBV7-2 to TRBJ1-5, with no clear D. Trimming left V 0 bases short and J 7 bases short, with 4 bases between. There are 12 residues in the CDR3. Germline CDR1 is SGHTA and CDR2 is FQGNSA.

The chain has TRBV5-1 and TRBJ1-3; D gene uncertain. This CDR3 spans 12 amino acids. Trimming removed 5 bases from V and 4 bases from J, with 7 bases in between. Germline lookup yields CDR1 SGHRS and CDR2 YFSETQ. The CDR3 spells CASRSDGNTIYF. In DNA form, the CDR3 reads TGCGCCAGCAGGAGCGACGGAAACACCATATATTTT. Variable domain in full (rest from reference TRBV5-1 and TRBJ1-3): KAGVTQTPRYLIKTRGQQVTLSCSPISGHRSVSWYQQTPGQGLQFLFEYFSETQRNKGNFPGRFSGRQFSNSRSEMNVSTLELGDSALYLCASRSDGNTIYFGEGSWLTVV.

The chain carries TRBV2 and TRBJ1-3; unclear D gene. Trimming left V 6 bases short and J 0 bases short, with 9 bases between. The germline V gene has CDR1 SNHLY and CDR2 FYNNEI. CDR3 length: 14 residues. The CDR3 nucleotides read TGTGCCAGCAGACCTTCTAGCTCTGGAAACACCATATATTTT. This sequence encodes CASRPSSSGNTIYF.

This chain joins TRBV5-1 and TRBJ2-2; D is perhaps TRBD1 (5 bases). Germline CDR1 reads SGHRS; CDR2 reads YFSETQ. Trimming pared 3 bases from V and 4 bases from J, leaving 13 bases between. This CDR3 contains 15 residues. The CDR3 coding sequence is TGCGCCAGCAGCTCCCTAGACAGTAGCACCGGGGAGCTGTTTTTT. Its protein is CASSSLDSSTGELFF.

V gene TRBV5-6 combines with J gene TRBJ1-2; 7 positions match TRBD1. V shed 0 bases, J shed 8 bases, and the junction held 13 bases outside the gene matches. The CDR3 runs to 16 residues. Germline assignment: CDR1 SGHDT and CDR2 YYEEEE. In DNA form, the CDR3 reads TGTGCCAGCAGCTTGGAATTTCTGACAGGGATTAACGGCTACACCTTC. Its translation is CASSLEFLTGINGYTF.

This clone was observed a handful of times. This chain uses TRBV27 with TRBJ2-7; TRBD1 agrees at 8 bases. J was trimmed by 2 bases and V by 6 bases; bases with no gene match: 9. The CDR3 runs to 15 residues. Germline CDR1 MNHEY, CDR2 SMNVEV (reference sequence). CDR3 nucleotide sequence: TGTGCCAGCAGCATTCCGGGACAGGTGACCTACGAGCAGTACTTC. Its translation: CASSIPGQVTYEQYF.

J is TRBJ2-2 and V is TRBV7-8; no clear D. V was trimmed by 2 bases and J by 4 bases, leaving 14 bases between them. The CDR3 has 16 residues. Germline-derived CDR1 and CDR2 are SGHVS and FQNEAQ. The CDR3 loop reads CASSLIANEGTGELFF. DNA for the CDR3: TGTGCCAGCAGCTTAATAGCTAATGAAGGCACCGGGGAGCTGTTTTTT.

This clone came up a few times. The J gene is TRBJ1-2, the V gene TRBV5-1, with 10 bases fitting TRBD1. This CDR3 has 17 residues. With V trimmed by 3 bases and J by 1 base, 9 bases remained unmatched. Germline loops: CDR1 SGHRS, CDR2 YFSETQ. The CDR3 protein is CASSSWTGGGGNYGYTF. The CDR3 bases are TGCGCCAGCAGCTCATGGACAGGGGGTGGGGGTAACTATGGCTACACCTTC.

The V call is TRBV5-1, the J call TRBJ1-2, with 8 bases aligning to TRBD1. Trimming took 0 bases from V and 7 from J; bases not matched to a gene: 2. CDR1 is SGHRS and CDR2 is YFSETQ in the germline V gene. This CDR3 is built from 13 residues. The CDR3 nucleotides are TGCGCCAGCAGCTTGGCCAGGGGGCCTGGCTACACCTTC. Amino acids: CASSLARGPGYTF.

The J gene is TRBJ2-3, the V gene TRBV27; D possibly corresponds to TRBD2 (5 bases). V gave up 10 bases and J gave up 0 bases, with 20 bases separating them. This CDR3 is 16 amino acids long. CDR1 and CDR2 from the germline V gene are MNHEY and SMNVEV (reference sequence). CDR3 region: CATMVFREGSTDTQYF. The DNA of the CDR3 is TGTGCCACCATGGTATTCCGGGAAGGGAGCACAGATACGCAGTATTTT.

The V and J genes are TRBV5-1 and TRBJ2-1; D unresolved. Looked up from germline, CDR1 is SGHRS and CDR2 is YFSETQ. There are 16 residues in the CDR3. The V gene lost 2 bases and the J gene lost 1 base, with 13 bases spanning the gap. In DNA, the CDR3 is TGCGCCAGCAGCTTCTTCAGGCCACAATCCTACAATGAGCAGTTCTTC. Translation: CASSFFRPQSYNEQFF.

The gene calls are TRBV5-4 and TRBJ1-1; D gene uncertain. CDR3 length equals 13 residues. Germline lookup yields CDR1 SGHNT and CDR2 YYREEE (reference sequence). Trimming stripped 0 bases from V and 10 bases from J, with 13 bases between. The CDR3 DNA reads TGTGCCAGCAGCTTGGTGGAGTCTACCTTAGCTTTCTTT. As protein: CASSLVESTLAFF.

This clone was counted only a few times. The rearrangement links TRBV25-1 to TRBJ1-3, with 7 bases matching TRBD1. This CDR3 has 15 amino acids. J was trimmed by 2 bases and V by 9 bases; bases with no gene match: 10. CDR1 is MGHDK, CDR2 SYGVNS, per germline. CDR3 region: CASSRGSSAGNTIYF. For the CDR3, the DNA is TGTGCCAGTTCCAGGGGGTCTTCTGCTGGAAACACCATATATTTT.

This chain connects TRBV27 to TRBJ1-5; possibly TRBD1 for D (6 bases). The CDR3 runs to 15 residues. Germline V gene lookup returns CDR1 MNHEY and CDR2 SMNVEV (reference sequence). V was trimmed by 5 bases and J by 0 bases, leaving 11 bases between them. CDR3 bases: TGTGCCAGCAGTCTCGACAGGAATAGCAATCAGCCCCAGCATTTT. Its translation: CASSLDRNSNQPQHF.

The V and J genes are TRBV19 and TRBJ2-7; possibly TRBD2 for D (5 bases). There are 15 residues in the CDR3. V was pared by 0 bases and J by 7 bases, with 16 bases between. CDR1 and CDR2 from the germline V gene are LNHDA and SQIVND (reference sequence). The CDR3 DNA reads TGTGCCAGTAGTATAGATCACTACAGCCCGGGGGAGCAGTACTTC. Its protein product is CASSIDHYSPGEQYF. Full variable domain (remainder filled in from reference TRBV19 and TRBJ2-7): DGGITQSPKYLFRKEGQNVTLSCEQNLNHDAMYWYRQDPGQGLRLIYYSQIVNDFQKGDIAEGYSVSREKKESFPLTVTSAQKNPTAFYLCASSIDHYSPGEQYFGPGTRLTVT.

The V and J genes are TRBV2 and TRBJ1-1; 7 nucleotides agree with TRBD1. The CDR3 loop spans 13 amino acids. V shed 5 bases, J shed 6 bases, and the junction held 6 bases outside the gene matches. Germline values: CDR1 SNHLY, CDR2 FYNNEI. The chain's CDR3 is CASSPGGWAEAFF. For the CDR3, the DNA is TGTGCCAGCAGTCCAGGGGGTTGGGCTGAAGCTTTCTTT. Complete variable domain (other parts from reference TRBV2 and TRBJ1-1): EPEVTQTPSHQVTQMGQEVILRCVPISNHLYFYWYRQILGQKVEFLVSFYNNEISEKSEIFDDQFSVERPDGSNFTLKIRSTKLEDSAMYFCASSPGGWAEAFFGQGTRLTVV.

The genes are TRBV6-6 and TRBJ1-2, with 7 bases matching TRBD1. The CDR3 loop spans 14 amino acids. V shed 6 bases, J shed 6 bases, and the junction held 10 bases outside the gene matches. The germline CDR1 and CDR2 sequences are MNHNY and SVGAGI (reference sequence). CDR3 nucleotides: TGTGCCAGCAGCCCCACAGGGGAAGACGATGGCTACACCTTC. This gives the protein CASSPTGEDDGYTF.

The chain links TRBV4-3 to TRBJ2-7, with TRBD2 matching 8 bases. V dropped 0 bases and J dropped 2; count of bases not matched to a gene: 6. Germline V gene lookup returns CDR1 LGHNA and CDR2 YSLEER. The CDR3 contains 16 residues. CDR3 residues: CASSQDRGSGAYEQYF. The CDR3 DNA is TGCGCCAGCAGCCAAGATCGGGGTAGCGGGGCCTACGAGCAGTACTTC.